Below, 3 T cell receptor beta chains from the same sample are listed, as sequenced in a study of blood T cell dynamics during melanoma immunotherapy. The time point was: week 3, after first cycle of checkpoint inhibitor. Generated by immunoSEQ multiplex PCR, the TCRdb table keeps only in-frame clones and is missing some. The data hold around 13,000 clones, with around nine tenths observed a single time. Sequences were derived from effector memory CD8+ T cells from blood, sampled from a patient treated with checkpoint blockade. Receptors originate from a human donor with melanoma.

The chain combines TRBV7-9 with TRBJ2-3; D possibly corresponds to TRBD2 (5 bases). Germline V CDR1 and CDR2: SEHNR, FQNEAQ (reference sequence). This CDR3 contains 15 residues. Trimming took 1 base from V and 1 from J, leaving 9 bases between them. CDR3 amino acids: CASSLDLGGTDTQYF. The DNA for the CDR3 is TGTGCCAGCAGCTTAGATTTGGGAGGCACAGATACGCAGTATTTT.

The genes are TRBV6-5 and TRBJ2-5; 10 bases are shared with TRBD2. The CDR3 is made up of 15 amino acids. V shed 1 base and J 3 bases; nucleotides not matched to a gene: 2. CDR1 and CDR2 from the germline V gene are MNHEY and SVGAGI. CDR3 nucleotide sequence: TGTGCCAGCAGTTACTGGCTAGCGGGAGAAGAGACCCAGTACTTC. This codes for CASSYWLAGEETQYF.

The chain recombines TRBV7-3 with TRBJ2-3; D is perhaps TRBD2 (6 bases). CDR1 is SGHTA and CDR2 is FQGTGA in the germline V gene. The CDR3 is made up of 12 amino acids. The V gene lost 6 bases and the J gene lost 6 bases, with 10 bases spanning the gap. The CDR3 DNA follows: TGTGCCAGCAGACCTCTAGCGGATACGCAGTATTTT. Translation gives CASRPLADTQYF.